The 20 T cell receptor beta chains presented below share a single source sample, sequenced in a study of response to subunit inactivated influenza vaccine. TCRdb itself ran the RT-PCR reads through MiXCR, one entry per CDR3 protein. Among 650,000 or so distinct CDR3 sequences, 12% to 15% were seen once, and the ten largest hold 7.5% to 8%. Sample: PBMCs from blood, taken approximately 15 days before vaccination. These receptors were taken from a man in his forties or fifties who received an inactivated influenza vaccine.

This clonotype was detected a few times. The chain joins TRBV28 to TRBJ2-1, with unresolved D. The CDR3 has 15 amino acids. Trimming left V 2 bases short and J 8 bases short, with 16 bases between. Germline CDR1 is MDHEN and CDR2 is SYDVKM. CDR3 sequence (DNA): TGTGCCAGCAGTTTAAGGGAAGGGATCTTCGATGAGCAGTTCTTC. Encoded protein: CASSLREGIFDEQFF.

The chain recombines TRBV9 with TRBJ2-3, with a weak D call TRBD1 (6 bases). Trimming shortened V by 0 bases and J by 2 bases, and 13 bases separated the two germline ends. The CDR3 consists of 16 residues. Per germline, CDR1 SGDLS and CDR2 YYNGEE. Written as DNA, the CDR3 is TGTGCCAGCAGCGTAGGGGGACAACGGTCCACAGATACGCAGTATTTT. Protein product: CASSVGGQRSTDTQYF.

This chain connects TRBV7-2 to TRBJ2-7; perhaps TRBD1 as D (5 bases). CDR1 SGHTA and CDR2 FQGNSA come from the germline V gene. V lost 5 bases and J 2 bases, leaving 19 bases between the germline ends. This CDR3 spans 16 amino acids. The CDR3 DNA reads TGTGCCAGCAGCCCAAGGGGCGGTTTATCTACCTACGAGCAGTACTTC. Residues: CASSPRGGLSTYEQYF.

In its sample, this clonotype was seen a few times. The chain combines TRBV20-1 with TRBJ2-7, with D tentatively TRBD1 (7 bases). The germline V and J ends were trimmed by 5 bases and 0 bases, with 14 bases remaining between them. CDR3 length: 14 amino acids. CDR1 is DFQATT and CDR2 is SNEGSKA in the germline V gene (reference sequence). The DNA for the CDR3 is TGCAGTGCTGGGGGGACAGTTAGCTCCTACGAGCAGTACTTC. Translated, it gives CSAGGTVSSYEQYF.

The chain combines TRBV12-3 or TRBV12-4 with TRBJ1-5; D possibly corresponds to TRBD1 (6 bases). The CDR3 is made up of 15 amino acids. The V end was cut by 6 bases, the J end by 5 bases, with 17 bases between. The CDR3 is CASSLGGSRHQPQHF. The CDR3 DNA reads TGTGCCAGCAGCCTAGGGGGTAGTCGGCATCAGCCCCAGCATTTT.

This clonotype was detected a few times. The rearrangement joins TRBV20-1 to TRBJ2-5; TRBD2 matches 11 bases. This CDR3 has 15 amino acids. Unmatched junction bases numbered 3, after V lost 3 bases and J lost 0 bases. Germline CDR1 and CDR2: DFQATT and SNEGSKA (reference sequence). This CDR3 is CSASPTSGNQETQYF. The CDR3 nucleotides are TGCAGTGCTAGCCCGACTAGCGGGAACCAAGAGACCCAGTACTTC.

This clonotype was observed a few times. The CDR3 sequence: CSAITSGLTYEQYF. In DNA form, the CDR3 reads TGCAGTGCCATTACTAGCGGCCTGACCTACGAGCAGTACTTC. The chain recombines TRBV20-1 with TRBJ2-7; 8 bases map to TRBD2. The CDR3 covers 14 residues. Germline CDR1 reads DFQATT; CDR2 reads SNEGSKA (reference sequence). Losses at the gene ends were 6 bases for V and 2 bases for J; bases not matched to a gene: 9.

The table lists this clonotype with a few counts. DNA of the CDR3: TGTGCCAGCAGCCAAGATCCCCTGACTAGCGGCAGCACAGATACGCAGTATTTT. Its translation is CASSQDPLTSGSTDTQYF. This rearrangement joins TRBV3-1 to TRBJ2-3; TRBD2 aligns across 9 bases. The CDR3 has 18 residues. Germline assignment: CDR1 LGHDT and CDR2 YNNKEL (reference sequence). V trimming: 0 bases; J trimming: 0 bases; junction bases outside the gene matches: 7.

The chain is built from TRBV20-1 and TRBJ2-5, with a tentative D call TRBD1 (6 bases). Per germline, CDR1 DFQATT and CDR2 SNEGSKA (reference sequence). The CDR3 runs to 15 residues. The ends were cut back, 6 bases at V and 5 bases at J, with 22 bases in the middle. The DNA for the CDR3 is TGCAGTGCGCTCGGGGCAGGGGAAGGTTGGGAGACCCAGTACTTC. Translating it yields CSALGAGEGWETQYF.

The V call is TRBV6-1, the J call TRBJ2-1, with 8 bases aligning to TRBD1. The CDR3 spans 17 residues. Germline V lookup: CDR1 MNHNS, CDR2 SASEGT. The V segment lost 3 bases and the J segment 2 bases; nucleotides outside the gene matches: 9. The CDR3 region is CASSDRGQTWTYNEQFF. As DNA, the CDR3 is TGTGCCAGCAGTGACAGGGGGCAGACGTGGACCTACAATGAGCAGTTCTTC.

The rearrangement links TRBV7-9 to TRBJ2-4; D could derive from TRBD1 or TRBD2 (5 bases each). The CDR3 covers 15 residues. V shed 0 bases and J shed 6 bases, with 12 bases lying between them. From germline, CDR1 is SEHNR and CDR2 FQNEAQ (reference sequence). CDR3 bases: TGTGCCAGCAGCTTAGCCGGGGCCTTGGGAAACATTCAGTACTTC. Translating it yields CASSLAGALGNIQYF. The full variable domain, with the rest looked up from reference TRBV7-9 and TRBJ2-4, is DTGVSQNPRHKITKRGQNVTFRCDPISEHNRLYWYRQTLGQGPEFLTYFQNEAQLEKSRLLSDRFSAERPKGSFSTLEIQRTEQGDSAMYLCASSLAGALGNIQYFGAGTRLSVL.

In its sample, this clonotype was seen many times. The CDR3 DNA is TGCGCCAGCAGCTCCTCCCGACAGGGCACCACTGAAGCTTTCTTT. As protein: CASSSSRQGTTEAFF. The rearrangement joins TRBV5-1 to TRBJ1-1; 7 bases line up with TRBD1. The CDR3 consists of 15 residues. The V segment lost 3 bases and the J segment 4 bases; nucleotides outside the gene matches: 9. The germline CDR1 and CDR2 sequences are SGHRS and YFSETQ.

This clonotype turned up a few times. CDR3 nucleotide sequence: TGCGCCAGCAGCCAAGATTTCATGGGGCCGCGTTATGGCTACACCTTC. Encoded protein: CASSQDFMGPRYGYTF. The genes are TRBV4-3 and TRBJ1-2, with D tentatively TRBD1 (5 bases). CDR3 length equals 16 residues. V dropped 0 bases and J dropped 5 bases, with 16 bases sitting between them. Germline loops: CDR1 LGHNA, CDR2 YSLEER.

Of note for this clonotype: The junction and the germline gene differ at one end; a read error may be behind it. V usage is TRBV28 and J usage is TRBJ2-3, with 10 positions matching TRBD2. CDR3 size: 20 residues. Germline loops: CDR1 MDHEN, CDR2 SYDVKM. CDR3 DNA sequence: TGTGCCAGCAGTCAAATTCCCCCGGTAAGACTAGCGGGTAGCAGAGATACGCAGTATTTT. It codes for CASSQIPPVRLAGSRDTQYF.

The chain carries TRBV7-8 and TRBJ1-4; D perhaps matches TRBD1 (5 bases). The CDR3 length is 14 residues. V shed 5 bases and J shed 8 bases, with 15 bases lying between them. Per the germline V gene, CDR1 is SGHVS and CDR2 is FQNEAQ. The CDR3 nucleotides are TGTGCCAGCAGCCCCCCGGGGGAACGGGAAAAACTGTTTTTT. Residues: CASSPPGEREKLFF.

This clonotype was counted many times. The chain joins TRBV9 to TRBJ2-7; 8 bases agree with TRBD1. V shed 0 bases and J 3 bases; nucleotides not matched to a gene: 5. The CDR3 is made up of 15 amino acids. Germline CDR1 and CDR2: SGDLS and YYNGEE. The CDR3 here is CASSVGQGNLYEQYF. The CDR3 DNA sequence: TGTGCCAGCAGCGTAGGACAGGGGAATCTCTACGAGCAGTACTTC.

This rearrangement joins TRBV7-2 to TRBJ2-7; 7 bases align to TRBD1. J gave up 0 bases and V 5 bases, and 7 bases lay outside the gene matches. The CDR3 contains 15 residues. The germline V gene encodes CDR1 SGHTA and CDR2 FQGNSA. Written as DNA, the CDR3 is TGTGCCAGCAGCCCGCTCTGGGACAGCTCCTACGAGCAGTACTTC. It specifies CASSPLWDSSYEQYF.

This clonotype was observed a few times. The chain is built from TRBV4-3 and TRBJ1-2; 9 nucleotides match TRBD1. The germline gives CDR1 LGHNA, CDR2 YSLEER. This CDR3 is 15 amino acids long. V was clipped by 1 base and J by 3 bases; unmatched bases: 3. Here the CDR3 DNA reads TGCGCCAGCAGCCAAGCGGGACAGGGATACTATGGCTACACCTTC. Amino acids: CASSQAGQGYYGYTF.

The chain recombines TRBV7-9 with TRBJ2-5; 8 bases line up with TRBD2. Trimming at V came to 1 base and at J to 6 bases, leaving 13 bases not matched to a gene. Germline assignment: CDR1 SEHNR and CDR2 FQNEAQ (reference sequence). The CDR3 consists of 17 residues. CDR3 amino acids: CASSLGSRLAGGKTQYF. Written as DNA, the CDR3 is TGTGCCAGCAGCTTAGGTTCGCGTCTAGCGGGTGGAAAGACCCAGTACTTC.

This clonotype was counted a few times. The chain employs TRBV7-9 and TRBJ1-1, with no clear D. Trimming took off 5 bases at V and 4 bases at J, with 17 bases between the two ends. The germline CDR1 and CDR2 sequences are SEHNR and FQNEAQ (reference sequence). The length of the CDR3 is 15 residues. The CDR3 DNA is TGTGCCAGCAGCCAAGATCGGATCGGGCTCACTGAAGCTTTCTTT. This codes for CASSQDRIGLTEAFF.